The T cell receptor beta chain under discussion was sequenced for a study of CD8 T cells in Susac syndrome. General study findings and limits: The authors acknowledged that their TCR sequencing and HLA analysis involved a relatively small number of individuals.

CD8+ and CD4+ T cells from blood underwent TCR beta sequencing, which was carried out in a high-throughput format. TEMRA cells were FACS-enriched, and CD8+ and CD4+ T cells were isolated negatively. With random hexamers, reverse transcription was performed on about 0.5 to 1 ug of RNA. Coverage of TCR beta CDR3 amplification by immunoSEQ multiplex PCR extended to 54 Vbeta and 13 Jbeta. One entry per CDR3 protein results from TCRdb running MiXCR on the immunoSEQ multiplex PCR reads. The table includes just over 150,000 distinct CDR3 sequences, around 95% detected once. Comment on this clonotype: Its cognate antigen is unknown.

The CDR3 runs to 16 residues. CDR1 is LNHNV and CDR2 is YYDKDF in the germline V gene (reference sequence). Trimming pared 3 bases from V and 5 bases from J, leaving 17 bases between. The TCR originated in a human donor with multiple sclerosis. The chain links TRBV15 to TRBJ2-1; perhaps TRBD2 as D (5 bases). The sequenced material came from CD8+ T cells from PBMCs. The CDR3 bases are TGTGCCACCAGCAGGGCCTTGGCGGGTATCAACAATGAGCAGTTCTTC. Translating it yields CATSRALAGINNEQFF.